This T cell receptor beta chain emerged from a study of patients and donors after allogeneic stem cell transplantation. TCRdb ran MiXCR on the RT-PCR reads and lists one entry per CDR3 protein. The repertoire holds approximately 200,000 distinct CDR3 sequences, with roughly 38% as singletons. The ends were cut back, 6 bases at V and 5 bases at J, with 16 bases in the middle. This CDR3 comprises 14 residues. The germline V gene encodes CDR1 MNHEY and CDR2 SVGAGI. The chain is built from TRBV6-5 and TRBJ1-2, with TRBD1 as a possible D gene (5 bases). Sequencing was done on a sample of blood, either unsorted or a sorted T cell fraction (not recorded which). The sequence derives from a human donor who was either an allogeneic HSCT recipient or a stem cell or donor lymphocyte infusion donor (not recorded which). It is not recorded whose cells these are; they may come from a transplant donor. The CDR3 spells CASRGDGAPYGYTF. In nucleotides, the CDR3 is TGTGCCAGCAGGGGGGACGGCGCGCCATATGGCTACACCTTC.